This is a list of T cell receptor beta chains from one sample in a study of graft-versus-host responses after intestinal transplantation. The antigens of these receptors remain unknown. TCRdb keeps only in-frame clones here, not all; method: immunoSEQ multiplex PCR. The profile shows some 100,000 clones, 75% to 95% of them singletons. Sequenced material: unstimulated CD8+ T cells sorted from spleen or lymph node cells, taken before intestinal transplant. These receptors were obtained from a human donor who received an intestinal transplant. Both conserved end residues are part of each CDR3. D genes are given only for firm matches. The size of a clone is reported for some rows only, either as once, few or many, or as a class for expanded clones.

CDR3,DNA,J,D,size,V
CASTTGGLNTEAFF,TGTGCCAGCACCACAGGGGGCCTGAACACTGAAGCTTTCTTT,TRBJ1-1,TRBD1,NA,TRBV11-2
CASSLTPDIQDGYTF,TGTGCCAGCAGCCTAACCCCGGACATCCAGGATGGCTACACCTTC,TRBJ1-2,NA,NA,TRBV7-6
CASRTAGREQYF,TGTGCCAGCAGGACAGCTGGACGGGAGCAGTACTTC,TRBJ2-7,NA,NA,TRBV11-2
CASSYEREFYEQYF,TGTGCCAGCAGTTATGAGCGGGAGTTCTACGAGCAGTACTTC,TRBJ2-7,TRBD2,NA,TRBV6-5
CASSYGGGTYEQYF,TGTGCCAGCAGCTACGGCGGGGGGACCTACGAGCAGTACTTC,TRBJ2-7,TRBD2,NA,TRBV11-2
CASGSPLHF,TGTGCCAGTGGGTCACCCCTCCACTTT,TRBJ1-6,NA,few,TRBV6-5
CASSLSQVAGDHTDTQYF,TGTGCCAGCAGTTTATCGCAGGTAGCGGGGGACCACACAGATACGCAGTATTTT,TRBJ2-3,TRBD2,NA,TRBV27
CASSVEQGNTGELFF,TGTGCCAGCAGCGTAGAACAGGGGAACACCGGGGAGCTGTTTTTT,TRBJ2-2,NA,NA,TRBV9
CASSLFSNEQFF,TGTGCCAGCAGCTTATTCAGCAATGAGCAGTTCTTC,TRBJ2-1,NA,once,TRBV13
CASSVESNTEAFF,TGTGCCAGCAGCGTAGAATCGAACACTGAAGCTTTCTTT,TRBJ1-1,NA,NA,TRBV9
CASSATGDHGYTF,TGTGCCAGCAGCGCGACAGGGGACCATGGCTACACCTTC,TRBJ1-2,TRBD1,NA,TRBV9
CARSLVWRRRVDTQYF,TGTGCCAGAAGCTTGGTATGGCGGAGGAGGGTTGATACGCAGTATTTT,TRBJ2-3,NA,NA,TRBV5-3
CASSPWGSNYEQYF,TGTGCCAGCAGCCCTTGGGGGTCTAACTACGAGCAGTACTTC,TRBJ2-7,NA,NA,TRBV14
CASSLGWETQYF,TGCGCCAGCAGTCTCGGTTGGGAGACCCAGTACTTC,TRBJ2-5,NA,few,TRBV10-2
CASSLATSKTSYEQYF,TGTGCCAGCAGCTTAGCGACTTCTAAGACTAGCTACGAGCAGTACTTC,TRBJ2-7,NA,NA,TRBV7-9
CASSAGTSNQPQHF,TGTGCCAGCAGCGCCGGGACGTCCAATCAGCCCCAGCATTTT,TRBJ1-5,NA,NA,TRBV9
CASSLGPPTEAFF,TGTGCCAGCAGCTTAGGTCCGCCCACTGAAGCTTTCTTT,TRBJ1-1,NA,NA,TRBV7-9
CASSPGWALSYEQYF,TGTGCCAGCTCACCAGGATGGGCCCTCTCCTACGAGCAGTACTTC,TRBJ2-7,NA,NA,TRBV18
CASSGQGLNGPQHF,TGTGCCAGCAGTGGACAGGGACTCAACGGGCCCCAGCATTTT,TRBJ1-5,TRBD1,NA,TRBV25-1
CATTPDSSGNTIYF,TGTGCCACCACCCCAGACAGCTCTGGAAACACCATATATTTT,TRBJ1-3,NA,NA,TRBV15
CASSLDSGTGYTF,TGTGCCAGCAGCTTGGATTCCGGGACCGGCTACACCTTC,TRBJ1-2,NA,few,TRBV5-5
CASSAWDSSYEQYF,TGTGCCAGCAGCGCCTGGGACAGTTCCTACGAGCAGTACTTC,TRBJ2-7,TRBD1,NA,TRBV7-6
CASGLVGAYEQYF,TGTGCTAGTGGTTTGGTCGGTGCCTACGAGCAGTACTTC,TRBJ2-7,NA,NA,TRBV12-5
CASSAGADEQFF,TGTGCCAGTAGCGCGGGAGCCGATGAGCAGTTCTTC,TRBJ2-1,TRBD2,NA,TRBV19
CATSSGTSGREEQYF,TGTGCCACCAGTTCCGGAACTAGCGGGAGGGAAGAGCAGTACTTC,TRBJ2-7,TRBD2,once,TRBV15
CASSFRVSGSKIINEQFF,TGCGCCAGCAGCTTTCGGGTTAGCGGGAGCAAAATTATCAATGAGCAGTTCTTC,TRBJ2-1,TRBD2,once,TRBV5-1
CATSLAGVTDTQYF,TGTGCCACCAGCCTAGCGGGCGTCACAGATACGCAGTATTTT,TRBJ2-3,TRBD2,NA,TRBV15
CSVEDLRRSGAEETQYF,TGCAGCGTTGAAGATCTGAGGCGGTCAGGGGCTGAAGAGACCCAGTACTTC,TRBJ2-5,NA,NA,TRBV29-1
CASSASPASGTSYNEQFF,TGTGCCAGCAGCGCCAGCCCAGCTAGCGGGACCTCCTACAATGAGCAGTTCTTC,TRBJ2-1,TRBD2,NA,TRBV9
CASSSTGGINEQYF,TGTGCCAGCAGTAGCACAGGGGGAATAAACGAGCAGTACTTC,TRBJ2-7,TRBD1,NA,TRBV25-1
CASSGGPTMPTNEKLFF,TGTGCCAGCAGTGGGGGCCCGACAATGCCGACGAATGAAAAACTGTTTTTT,TRBJ1-4,NA,NA,TRBV2
CASSLFPTREKLFF,TGTGCCAGCAGCTTATTTCCGACAAGGGAAAAACTGTTTTTT,TRBJ1-4,NA,NA,TRBV7-2
CAWRQLAQETQYF,TGTGCCTGGAGGCAATTGGCCCAAGAGACCCAGTACTTC,TRBJ2-5,NA,once,TRBV30
CASSVISGTAMNTEAFF,TGTGCCAGCAGCGTAATCTCGGGGACAGCCATGAACACTGAAGCTTTCTTT,TRBJ1-1,TRBD1,NA,TRBV9
CASSYPWRGLGTEAFF,TGTGCCAGCAGTTACCCCTGGCGGGGGCTGGGCACTGAAGCTTTCTTT,TRBJ1-1,NA,NA,TRBV6-5
CASSQVLSGDTQYF,TGCGCCAGCAGCCAAGTTTTAAGTGGAGATACGCAGTATTTT,TRBJ2-3,NA,NA,TRBV4-1
CASRGGDNYNEQFF,TGTGCCAGCAGGGGGGGTGACAACTACAATGAGCAGTTCTTC,TRBJ2-1,NA,NA,TRBV5-4
CASSSAPTGSPYEQYF,TGTGCCAGCAGCTCCGCCCCGACAGGATCACCCTACGAGCAGTACTTC,TRBJ2-7,NA,NA,TRBV11-2
CASSRAPGAPVDTQYF,TGTGCCAGCAGCCGGGCCCCCGGGGCTCCCGTAGATACGCAGTATTTT,TRBJ2-3,NA,NA,TRBV5-6
CASSFPPGPKGNEQFF,TGTGCCAGCAGTTTTCCCCCCGGCCCCAAGGGGAATGAGCAGTTCTTC,TRBJ2-1,NA,NA,TRBV27
CASSKGNYRGGIVSYNEQFF,TGTGCCAGCAGCAAAGGGAACTACAGGGGGGGGATCGTCTCCTACAATGAGCAGTTCTTC,TRBJ2-1,NA,NA,TRBV21-1
CASSLTSGKETQYF,TGCGCCAGCAGCTTGACTAGCGGGAAAGAGACCCAGTACTTC,TRBJ2-5,TRBD2,NA,TRBV5-1
CASSRSEQFF,TGTGCCAGCAGCCGAAGTGAGCAGTTCTTC,TRBJ2-1,NA,NA,TRBV21-1
CASSLETFEAFF,TGTGCCAGCAGCTTAGAGACATTTGAAGCTTTCTTT,TRBJ1-1,NA,few,TRBV7-9
CASSRNRLAAGELFF,TGTGCCAGCAGCCGGAACAGACTAGCGGCCGGGGAGCTGTTTTTT,TRBJ2-2,TRBD2,once,TRBV7-6
CASSHLAGSTDTQYF,TGCGCCAGCAGCCATCTAGCGGGAAGCACAGATACGCAGTATTTT,TRBJ2-3,TRBD2,NA,TRBV4-1
CASSLAAYEQYF,TGTGCCAGCAGCTTAGCGGCCTACGAGCAGTACTTC,TRBJ2-7,NA,NA,TRBV7-2
CASSRATTPSKAYNEQFF,TGTGCCAGCAGCCGCGCTACTACCCCCTCAAAGGCATACAATGAGCAGTTCTTC,TRBJ2-1,NA,NA,TRBV7-3
CAISEPQGLETQYF,TGTGCCATCAGTGAACCACAGGGTTTGGAGACCCAGTACTTC,TRBJ2-5,NA,NA,TRBV10-3